The clone carrying this T cell receptor (beta chain) was seen a handful of times. The antigen is unknown. The entry originates in a study of blood T cells in healthy people across ages. Study background: Using template switching, researchers captured about one barcoded beta molecule for each two T cells. General study points: Any changes in expanded clonotypes were possibly confounded, as donor CMV status remained unknown. Because sorting was not performed, PBMCs prevented conclusive naive versus antigen-experienced comparison. Roughly linearly, TCR beta diversity per million T cells fell as age increased.

The CDR3 length is 13 residues. Germline CDR1 reads KGHSY; CDR2 reads FQNENV. V was shortened by 5 bases and J by 3 bases, with 10 bases between the two germline ends. It was with a sample-barcoded 5' primer and a J-beta primer mix that a second PCR of roughly 7 to 11 cycles was run. TCRdb reanalysed the 5' RACE reads using MiXCR and keeps one entry per CDR3 protein. The sample lists about 700,000 distinct CDR3 sequences; about 34% were seen once. The clonotype originates from a woman over 75 in good health. Sequencing was done on a sample of blood. The chain joins TRBV16 to TRBJ1-2, with D maybe TRBD1 (6 bases). The CDR3 here is CASSEKGDYGYTF. As DNA, the CDR3 is TGTGCCAGCAGCGAGAAGGGGGACTATGGCTACACCTTC.